The entry below describes one TCR beta chain. Its target is not known. This record comes from a study of CD8+ T cells in alopecia areata. The study's findings and limits: Higher clonality and more expanded CD8+ clones appeared in lesional than normal scalp. It was less clear whether patients shared TCRs than it was in mice, possibly because of HLA.

Germline CDR1 SGHTA, CDR2 FQGNSA. The CDR3 runs 17 residues. Trimming pared 5 bases from V and 1 base from J, leaving 18 bases between. In each case, RNA was isolated and then reverse transcribed into cDNA as the sequencing template. Generated by immunoSEQ multiplex PCR, the TCRdb table keeps only in-frame clones and is missing some. Of 85,000 to 110,000 clones in the sample, 55% were seen once. This chain joins TRBV7-2 and TRBJ2-1; the D is unclear. Sequenced: CD4+ T cells sorted from blood. The sequence was obtained from a human donor in good health. CDR3 residues: CASSDTRKWQSYNEQFF. The CDR3 nucleotides read TGTGCCAGCAGCGATACACGTAAGTGGCAGTCCTACAATGAGCAGTTCTTC.